The 8 T cell receptor beta chains below were found in one sample sequenced in a study of cytomegalovirus exposure and HLA in healthy donors. Sequencing used immunoSEQ multiplex PCR; TCRdb keeps in-frame clones, though not all of them. Of about 75,000 clones in the sample, around four fifths were seen once. The sequenced material came from PBMCs. The receptors come from a man aged 25-45 years in good health and CMV-seronegative.

Here the CDR3 DNA reads TGTGCCAGCAGCACTTCTCGGGACAGTGAAGCTTTCTTT. Amino acid sequence: CASSTSRDSEAFF. The rearrangement links TRBV11-3 to TRBJ1-1, with 7 nucleotides matching TRBD1. This CDR3 region has 13 residues. Germline CDR1 SGHNT, CDR2 YENEEA. V lost 5 bases and J lost 7; bases outside the gene matches: 7.

The gene calls are TRBV5-6 and TRBJ2-7, with D tentatively TRBD1 (5 bases). Trimming removed 4 bases at V and 3 bases at J, with 17 bases between. The CDR3 contains 15 residues. Germline CDR1 reads SGHDT; CDR2 reads YYEEEE. The CDR3 DNA reads TGTGCCAGCAGCCAAGTTGGCACAGGTTACTACGAGCAGTACTTC. It yields the protein CASSQVGTGYYEQYF.

V and J are TRBV7-6 and TRBJ2-5, with 9 bases matching TRBD2. This CDR3 is built from 14 residues. The V and J ends lost 3 bases and 5 bases, in that order; junction bases with no gene match: 4. Germline V gene data show CDR1 as SGHVS and CDR2 as FNYEAQ. CDR3: CASSLAGGRETQYF. The CDR3 bases are TGTGCCAGCAGCTTGGCGGGGGGGAGGGAGACCCAGTACTTC.

The chain carries TRBV18 and TRBJ1-5, with D maybe TRBD1 (5 bases). The CDR3 has 17 residues. The germline gives CDR1 KGHSH, CDR2 LQKENI. The V end was cut by 4 bases, the J end by 4 bases, with 20 bases between. The CDR3: CASSLAGMAGQNQPQHF. As DNA, the CDR3 is TGTGCCAGCTCACTTGCCGGAATGGCAGGGCAGAATCAGCCCCAGCATTTT.

The chain uses TRBV7-9 and TRBJ2-5; TRBD2 matches at 7 bases. The V and J ends lost 4 bases and 3 bases, in that order; junction bases with no gene match: 2. There are 13 residues in the CDR3. Germline V gene data show CDR1 as SEHNR and CDR2 as FQNEAQ (reference sequence). CDR3 residues: CASSSSGEETQYF. CDR3 nucleotide sequence: TGTGCCAGCAGCTCTAGCGGAGAAGAGACCCAGTACTTC.

The chain links TRBV2 to TRBJ1-2; TRBD1 is a possible D gene (5 bases). V was cut by 3 bases and J by 0 bases, with 11 bases left in between. Germline CDR1 and CDR2: SNHLY and FYNNEI. The CDR3 is made up of 15 amino acids. The CDR3: CASSDQGVANYGYTF. For the CDR3, the DNA is TGTGCCAGCAGTGACCAGGGCGTAGCTAACTATGGCTACACCTTC.

The chain couples TRBV18 to TRBJ2-1; 10 positions match TRBD2. The V gene's germline CDR1 is KGHSH and CDR2 LQKENI. Trimming took 3 bases from V and 2 from J; bases not matched to a gene: 7. CDR3 length: 17 amino acids. The CDR3 here is CASSPPSSGSAYNEQFF. The CDR3 region has the DNA TGTGCCAGCTCACCTCCTTCTAGCGGGAGCGCCTACAATGAGCAGTTCTTC.

The J gene is TRBJ1-5, the V gene TRBV15; D gene unclear. CDR1 is LNHNV, CDR2 YYDKDF, per germline (reference sequence). CDR3 length: 14 residues. V was shortened by 1 base and J by 0 bases, with 4 bases between the two germline ends. The CDR3 region is CATSRVASNQPQHF. The CDR3 coding sequence is TGTGCCACCAGCAGAGTGGCTAGCAATCAGCCCCAGCATTTT. The full variable domain, in which reference TRBV15 and TRBJ1-5 provide the parts outside the CDR3, is DAMVIQNPRYQVTQFGKPVTLSCSQTLNHNVMYWYQQKSSQAPKLLFHYYDKDFNNEADTPDNFQSRRPNTSFCFLDIRSPGLGDTAMYLCATSRVASNQPQHFGDGTRLSIL.